The rows below give T cell receptor beta chains drawn from one sample of a study of blood T cell repertoires in COVID-19. Only in-frame clones appear in the TCRdb table, and some are missing; sequencing was by immunoSEQ multiplex PCR. The sample comprises 140,000 or so clones, 87% of which are singletons, and approximately 40% rests with the top ten. Sequenced material: peripheral blood. The receptor source for this set is a man in his forties or fifties who had recovered from COVID-19. The conserved cysteine and the conserved F or W are not part of the CDR3 here.

J gene	V gene	CDR3 protein
TRBJ2-7	TRBV7-2	ASSPTTYEQY
TRBJ1-5	TRBV3-1/TRBV3-2	ASSQDVNNQPQH
TRBJ1-2	TRBV10-2	ASKGQVGYGYT
TRBJ1-4	TRBV4-2	ASSQDIDRGYGEKLF
TRBJ2-1	TRBV11-2	ASSPQGAFNNEQF
TRBJ1-3	TRBV4-3	ASSFDRVAGNTIY
TRBJ1-1	TRBV2	ASSQGQTRAEAF
TRBJ2-2	TRBV19	ASSMGRGDRAGELF
TRBJ2-7	TRBV30	AWRETGVTYEQY
TRBJ1-4	TRBV4-3	ASSQDTGEANEKLF
TRBJ2-2	TRBV25-1	ASSEYGSNTGELF
TRBJ2-7	TRBV5-1	ASSPDGRATYEQY
TRBJ2-5	TRBV6-5	ASTLLAGGETQY
TRBJ2-1	TRBV7-2	ASKRGPAYNEQF
TRBJ2-2	TRBV6-1	ASSETSGNTGELF
TRBJ2-3	TRBV23-1	ASTLSGNPRSTDTQY
TRBJ2-7	TRBV20-1	SASSSGQGTYEQY
TRBJ2-3	TRBV11-2	ASSYGLAGGTDTQY
TRBJ2-5	TRBV6-2/TRBV6-3	ASSYSPDIGYQETQY
TRBJ2-1	TRBV19	ASNGERGLYNEQF
TRBJ2-3	TRBV5-1	ASSTTGNTDTQY
TRBJ2-3	TRBV25-1	ASSGTQVTDTQY
TRBJ2-7	TRBV7-8	ASSLVWATYEQY
TRBJ2-1	TRBV4-3	ASSQAPAGGGSDEQF
TRBJ2-2	TRBV6-2/TRBV6-3	ASSGTVTSGGINTGELF
TRBJ2-6	TRBV5-1	ASGADSGANVLT
TRBJ1-2	TRBV2	ASRDPGQIYGYT
TRBJ1-4	TRBV5-5	ASTPYYATNEKLF
TRBJ2-2	TRBV10-3	AISGNRGTGELF
TRBJ1-2	TRBV7-9	ASSPGTPPANYGYT
TRBJ2-5	TRBV5-1	ASSLAGPGGETQY
TRBJ2-1	TRBV7-3	ASSLQIPGQGPSVEQF
TRBJ2-2	TRBV5-4	ASGGLTSGGNTGELF
TRBJ2-3	TRBV28	ASSYRDTQY
TRBJ2-4	TRBV7-2	ASSLRAGGSWDIQY
TRBJ1-4	TRBV6-5	ASSYSWTATNEKLF
TRBJ2-7	TRBV29-1	SVVDRVFPYEQY